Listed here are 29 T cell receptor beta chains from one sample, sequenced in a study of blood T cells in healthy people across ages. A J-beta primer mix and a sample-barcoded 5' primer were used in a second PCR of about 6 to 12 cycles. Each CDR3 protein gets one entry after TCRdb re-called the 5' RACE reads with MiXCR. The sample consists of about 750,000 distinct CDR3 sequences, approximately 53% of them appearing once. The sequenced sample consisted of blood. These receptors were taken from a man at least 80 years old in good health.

The CDR3 here is CASSYPTGSNQPQHF. As DNA, the CDR3 is TGTGCCAGCAGCTACCCGACAGGGTCCAATCAGCCCCAGCATTTT. This sequence joins TRBV7-4 and TRBJ1-5; 7 bases are shared with TRBD1. CDR3 length: 15 residues. J lost 3 bases, V lost 4 bases, and 6 bases had no gene match. The germline V gene encodes CDR1 SGHVT and CDR2 SQSDAQ.

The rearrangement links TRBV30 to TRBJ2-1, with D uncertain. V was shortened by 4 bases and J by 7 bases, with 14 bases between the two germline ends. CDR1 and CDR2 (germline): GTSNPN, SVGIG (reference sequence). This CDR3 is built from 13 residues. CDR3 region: CAWKYGATNEQFF. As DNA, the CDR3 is TGTGCCTGGAAATACGGAGCCACAAATGAGCAGTTCTTC.

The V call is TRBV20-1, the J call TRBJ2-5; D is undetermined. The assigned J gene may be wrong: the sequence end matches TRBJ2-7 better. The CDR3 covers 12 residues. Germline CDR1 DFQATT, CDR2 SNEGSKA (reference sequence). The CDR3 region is CSAIALVYEQYF. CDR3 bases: TGCAGTGCTATAGCTCTCGTATACGAGCAGTACTTC.

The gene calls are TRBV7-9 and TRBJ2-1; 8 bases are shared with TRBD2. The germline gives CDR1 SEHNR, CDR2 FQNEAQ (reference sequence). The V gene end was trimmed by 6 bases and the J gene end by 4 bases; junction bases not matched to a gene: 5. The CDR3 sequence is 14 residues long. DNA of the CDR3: TGTGCCAGCAGTCTAGCTAGCGGGTACAATGAGCAGTTCTTC. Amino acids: CASSLASGYNEQFF. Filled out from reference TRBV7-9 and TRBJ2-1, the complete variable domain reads DTGVSQNPRHKITKRGQNVTFRCDPISEHNRLYWYRQTLGQGPEFLTYFQNEAQLEKSRLLSDRFSAERPKGSFSTLEIQRTEQGDSAMYLCASSLASGYNEQFFGPGTRLTVL.

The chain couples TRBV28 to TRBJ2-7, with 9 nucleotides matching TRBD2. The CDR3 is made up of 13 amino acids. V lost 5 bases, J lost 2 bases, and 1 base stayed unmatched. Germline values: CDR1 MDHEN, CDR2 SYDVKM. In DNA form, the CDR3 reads TGTGCCAGCAGTCGACTAGCGGCCTACGAGCAGTACTTC. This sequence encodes CASSRLAAYEQYF.

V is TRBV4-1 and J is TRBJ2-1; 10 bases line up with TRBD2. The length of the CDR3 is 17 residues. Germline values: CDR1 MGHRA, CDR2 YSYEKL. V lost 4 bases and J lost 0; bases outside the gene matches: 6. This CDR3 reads CASSRGLAASSYNEQFF. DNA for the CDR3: TGCGCCAGCAGCCGCGGACTAGCGGCGAGCTCCTACAATGAGCAGTTCTTC.

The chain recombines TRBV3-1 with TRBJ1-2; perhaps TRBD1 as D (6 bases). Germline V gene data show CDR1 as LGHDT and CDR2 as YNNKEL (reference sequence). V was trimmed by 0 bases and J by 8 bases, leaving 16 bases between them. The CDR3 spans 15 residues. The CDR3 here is CASSQDWGGRGGYTF. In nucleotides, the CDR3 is TGTGCCAGCAGCCAAGATTGGGGGGGGCGCGGCGGCTACACCTTC.

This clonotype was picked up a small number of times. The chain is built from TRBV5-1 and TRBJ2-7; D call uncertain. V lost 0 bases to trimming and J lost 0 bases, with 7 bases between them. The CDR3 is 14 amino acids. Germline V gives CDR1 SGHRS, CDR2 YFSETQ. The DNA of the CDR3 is TGCGCCAGCAGCTTGGTGGTGGGCTCCTACGAGCAGTACTTC. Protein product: CASSLVVGSYEQYF.

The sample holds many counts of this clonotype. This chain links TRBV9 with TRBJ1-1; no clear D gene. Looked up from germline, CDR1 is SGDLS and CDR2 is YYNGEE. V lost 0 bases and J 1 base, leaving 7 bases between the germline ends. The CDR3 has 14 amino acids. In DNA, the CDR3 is TGTGCCAGCAGCGTAGTTCCACAGAACACTGAAGCTTTCTTT. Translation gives CASSVVPQNTEAFF.

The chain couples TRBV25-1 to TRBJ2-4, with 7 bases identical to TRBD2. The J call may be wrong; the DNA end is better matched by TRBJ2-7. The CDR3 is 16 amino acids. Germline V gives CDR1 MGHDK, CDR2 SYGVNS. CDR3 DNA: TGTGCCAGCAGTGAATGGGGAGGGGAGAATTCCTACGAGCAGTACTTC. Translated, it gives CASSEWGGENSYEQYF.

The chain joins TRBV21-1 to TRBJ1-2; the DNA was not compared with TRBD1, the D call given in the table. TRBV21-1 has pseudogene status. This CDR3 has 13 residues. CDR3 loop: CASSNPGNYGYTF. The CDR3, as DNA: TGTGCCAGCAGCAACCCCGGGAACTATGGCTACACCTTC.

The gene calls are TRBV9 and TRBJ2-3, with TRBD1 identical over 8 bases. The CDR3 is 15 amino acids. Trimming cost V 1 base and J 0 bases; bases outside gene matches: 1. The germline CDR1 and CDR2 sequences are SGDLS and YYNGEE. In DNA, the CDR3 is TGTGCCAGCAGCGTACAGGGGGCTAGCACAGATACGCAGTATTTT. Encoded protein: CASSVQGASTDTQYF. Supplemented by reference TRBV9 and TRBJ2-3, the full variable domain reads DSGVTQTPKHLITATGQRVTLRCSPRSGDLSVYWYQQSLDQGLQFLIQYYNGEERAKGNILERFSAQQFPDLHSELNLSSLELGDSALYFCASSVQGASTDTQYFGPGTRLTVL.

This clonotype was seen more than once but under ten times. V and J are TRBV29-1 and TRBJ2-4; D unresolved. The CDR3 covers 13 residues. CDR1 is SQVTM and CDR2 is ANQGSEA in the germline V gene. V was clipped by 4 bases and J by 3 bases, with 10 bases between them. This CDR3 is CSVAARGKNIQYF. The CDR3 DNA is TGCAGCGTTGCCGCTCGTGGCAAAAACATTCAGTACTTC.

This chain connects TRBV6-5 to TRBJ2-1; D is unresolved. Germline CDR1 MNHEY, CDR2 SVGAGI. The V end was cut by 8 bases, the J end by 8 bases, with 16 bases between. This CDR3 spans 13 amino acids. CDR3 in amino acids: CASRPPVLDEQFF. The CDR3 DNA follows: TGTGCCAGCCGACCTCCCGTCTTGGATGAGCAGTTCTTC.

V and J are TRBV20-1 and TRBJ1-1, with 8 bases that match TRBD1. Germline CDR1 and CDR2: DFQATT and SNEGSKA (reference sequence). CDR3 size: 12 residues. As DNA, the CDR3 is TGCAGAGCAACAGGGGGGGACACTGAAGCTTTCTTT. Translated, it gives CRATGGDTEAFF.

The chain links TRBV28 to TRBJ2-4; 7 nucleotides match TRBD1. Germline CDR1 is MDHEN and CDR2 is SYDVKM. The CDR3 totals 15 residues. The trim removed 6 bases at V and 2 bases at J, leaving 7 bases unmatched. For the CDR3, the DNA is TGTGCCAGCAGAGAGCAACAGGGGACCAAAAACATTCAGTACTTC. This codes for CASREQQGTKNIQYF.

Written as DNA, the CDR3 is TGTGCCAGCAGACCAACTAGTTTGTACACCGGGGAGCTGTTTTTT. This translates into CASRPTSLYTGELFF. This chain joins TRBV2 and TRBJ2-2; TRBD2 is a possible D gene (5 bases). Germline CDR1 and CDR2: SNHLY and FYNNEI. CDR3 size: 15 residues. The V end was cut by 6 bases, the J end by 3 bases, with 14 bases between.

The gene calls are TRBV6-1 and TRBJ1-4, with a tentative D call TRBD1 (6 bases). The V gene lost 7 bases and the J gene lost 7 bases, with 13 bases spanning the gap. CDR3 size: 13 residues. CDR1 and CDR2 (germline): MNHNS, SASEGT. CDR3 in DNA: TGTGCCAGCATTCGGGGGCGCCTTGAAAAACTGTTTTTT. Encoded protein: CASIRGRLEKLFF.

In DNA, the CDR3 is TGTGCCAGCAGTTTGTCCCCCGGGACTAGCGGGGGGACCCGACGCCCAGATACGCAGTATTTT. Translation gives CASSLSPGTSGGTRRPDTQYF. The chain links TRBV12-3 or TRBV12-4 to TRBJ2-3; 15 nucleotides align to TRBD2. With V trimmed by 3 bases and J by 4 bases, 17 bases remained unmatched. The CDR3 is 21 amino acids.

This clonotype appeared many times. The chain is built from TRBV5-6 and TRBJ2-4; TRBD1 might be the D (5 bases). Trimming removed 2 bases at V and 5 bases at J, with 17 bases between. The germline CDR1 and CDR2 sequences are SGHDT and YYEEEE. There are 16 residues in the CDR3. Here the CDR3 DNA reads TGTGCCAGCAGCTTTCGACAGTCTTTGGCTCAAAACATTCAGTACTTC. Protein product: CASSFRQSLAQNIQYF.

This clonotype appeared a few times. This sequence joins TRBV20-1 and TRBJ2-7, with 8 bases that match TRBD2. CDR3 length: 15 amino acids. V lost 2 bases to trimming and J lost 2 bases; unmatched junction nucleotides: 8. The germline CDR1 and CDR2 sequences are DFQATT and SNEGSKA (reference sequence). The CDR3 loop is CSARSAGGGTYEQYF. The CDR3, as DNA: TGCAGTGCTAGATCCGCGGGAGGAGGGACCTACGAGCAGTACTTC.

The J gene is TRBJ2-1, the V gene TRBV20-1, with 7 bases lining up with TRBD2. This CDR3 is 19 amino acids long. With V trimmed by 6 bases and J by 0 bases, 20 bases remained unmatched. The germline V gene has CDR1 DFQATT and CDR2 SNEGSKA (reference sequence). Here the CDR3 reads CSARPGLRSGSSSYNEQFF. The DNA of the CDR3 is TGCAGTGCCCGGCCGGGACTACGTTCTGGGTCGAGCTCCTACAATGAGCAGTTCTTC.

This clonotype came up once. The CDR3 DNA reads TGTGCCAGCAGCTTAGAGGGTAGCGGTTCCTACAATGAGCAGTTCTTC. This encodes CASSLEGSGSYNEQFF. This chain links TRBV11-2 with TRBJ2-1; TRBD2 might be the D (6 bases). Per the germline V gene, CDR1 is SGHAT and CDR2 is FQNNGV. The CDR3 contains 16 residues. Trimming shortened V by 0 bases and J by 1 base, and 10 bases separated the two germline ends.

In nucleotides, the CDR3 is TGTGCCAGCAGCCCGGGACTAGCGGAAGCCCCCAAAAACATTCAGTACTTC. It specifies CASSPGLAEAPKNIQYF. The V call is TRBV9, the J call TRBJ2-4; 11 bases fit TRBD2. The junction had 8 bases not matched to a gene; V was cut back by 4 bases and J by 2 bases. The V gene's germline CDR1 is SGDLS and CDR2 YYNGEE. The CDR3 is 17 amino acids. Together with reference TRBV9 and TRBJ2-4, the CDR3 gives the full variable domain: DSGVTQTPKHLITATGQRVTLRCSPRSGDLSVYWYQQSLDQGLQFLIQYYNGEERAKGNILERFSAQQFPDLHSELNLSSLELGDSALYFCASSPGLAEAPKNIQYFGAGTRLSVL.

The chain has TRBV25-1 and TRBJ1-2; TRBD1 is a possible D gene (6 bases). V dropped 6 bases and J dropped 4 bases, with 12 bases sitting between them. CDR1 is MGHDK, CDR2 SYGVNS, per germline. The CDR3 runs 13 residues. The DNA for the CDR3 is TGTGCCAGCAGCCCTGGGGGCTTCTATGGCTACACCTTC. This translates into CASSPGGFYGYTF.

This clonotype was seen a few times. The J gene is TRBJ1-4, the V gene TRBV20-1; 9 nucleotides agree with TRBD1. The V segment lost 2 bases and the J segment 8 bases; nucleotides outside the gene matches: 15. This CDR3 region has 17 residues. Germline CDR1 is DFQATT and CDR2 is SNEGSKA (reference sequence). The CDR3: CSARRSNSGQGGEKLFF. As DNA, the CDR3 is TGCAGTGCTAGACGCAGTAACTCGGGACAGGGAGGCGAAAAACTGTTTTTT.

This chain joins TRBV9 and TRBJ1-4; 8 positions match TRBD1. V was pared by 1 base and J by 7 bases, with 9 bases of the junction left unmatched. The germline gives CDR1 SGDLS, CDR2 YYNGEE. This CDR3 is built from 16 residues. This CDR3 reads CASSVLPQGAGEKLFF. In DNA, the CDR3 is TGTGCCAGCAGCGTACTCCCCCAGGGGGCGGGTGAAAAACTGTTTTTT.

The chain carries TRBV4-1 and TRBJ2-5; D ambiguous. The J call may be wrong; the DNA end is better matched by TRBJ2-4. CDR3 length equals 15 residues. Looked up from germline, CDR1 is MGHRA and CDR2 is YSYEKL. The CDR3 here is CASSQDGKGRDIQYF. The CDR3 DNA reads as TGCGCCAGCAGCCAAGATGGGAAGGGTCGAGACATTCAGTACTTC.

The CDR3 DNA reads as TGTGCCAGCAGCCGCCGACAGGGGGGGGTCTATGGCTACACCTTC. This sequence encodes CASSRRQGGVYGYTF. This chain joins TRBV27 and TRBJ1-2; TRBD1 aligns across 9 bases. Germline loops: CDR1 MNHEY, CDR2 SMNVEV (reference sequence). The V gene end was trimmed by 6 bases and the J gene end by 4 bases; junction bases not matched to a gene: 9. The CDR3 spans 15 residues.